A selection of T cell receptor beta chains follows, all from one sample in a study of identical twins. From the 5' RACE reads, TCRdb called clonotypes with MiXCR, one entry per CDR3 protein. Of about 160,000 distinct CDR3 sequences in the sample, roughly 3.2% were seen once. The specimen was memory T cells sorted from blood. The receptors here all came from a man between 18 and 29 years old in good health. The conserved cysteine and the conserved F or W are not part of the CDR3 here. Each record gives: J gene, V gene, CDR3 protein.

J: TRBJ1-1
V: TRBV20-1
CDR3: SAHKGGSSYGNEAF

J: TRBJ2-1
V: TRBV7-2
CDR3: ASSLVGLVHEQF

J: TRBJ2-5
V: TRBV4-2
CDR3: ASSQDGNRKGETQY

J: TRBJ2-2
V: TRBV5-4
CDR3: ASSHQGSGELF

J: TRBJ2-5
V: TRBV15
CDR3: ATSLTQGGETQY

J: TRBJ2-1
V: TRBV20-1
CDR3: SARFPSGNEQF

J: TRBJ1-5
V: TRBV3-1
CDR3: ASSQDSGVSNQPQH

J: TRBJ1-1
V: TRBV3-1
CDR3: ASSRLPGGNTEAF

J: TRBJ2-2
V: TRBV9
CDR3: ASSVVGQGAVGELF

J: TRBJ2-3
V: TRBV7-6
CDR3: ASSLGHMTSTDTQY

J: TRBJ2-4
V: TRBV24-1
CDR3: ATSEKAKNIQY

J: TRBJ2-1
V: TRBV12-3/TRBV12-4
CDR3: ASSFLAGGPFGGNEQF

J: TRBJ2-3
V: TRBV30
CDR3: AWSVLSTSTDTQY